These T cell receptor beta chains were read from a single sample in a study of shared clonotypes between healthy human individuals. Method: immunoSEQ multiplex PCR; TCRdb's copy keeps in-frame clones and lacks some. The data show under 750,000 clones, about two thirds seen once. The material sequenced was memory CD4+ T cells sorted from blood. The receptors derive from a woman under 40 in good health. Each CDR3 is given with its conserved first and last residue. A D gene is named only where the DNA matches it firmly. Size is stated for part of the rows, as once, few or many counts, or as a class when the clone is expanded.

length,size,V,D,J,CDR3,DNA
11,few,TRBV20-1,-,TRBJ2-1,CSQPVNNEQFF,TGCAGTCAGCCAGTCAACAATGAGCAGTTCTTC
14,once,TRBV5-1,TRBD1,TRBJ2-3,CASRTGGGQDTQYF,TGCGCCAGCAGGACAGGGGGCGGTCAAGATACGCAGTATTTT
14,few,TRBV19,-,TRBJ2-3,CASRPTGSTDTQYF,TGTGCCAGTAGACCGACAGGTAGCACAGATACGCAGTATTTT
15,-,TRBV11-2,-,TRBJ2-1,CASSSDGQYYNEQFF,TGTGCCAGCAGCTCCGACGGACAGTATTACAATGAGCAGTTCTTC
16,-,TRBV27,TRBD2,TRBJ2-3,CASSLLGTRTTDTQYF,TGTGCCAGCAGTTTATTAGGGACTAGGACCACAGATACGCAGTATTTT
17,-,TRBV28,-,TRBJ1-4,CASSYPLGFATNEKLFF,TGTGCCAGCAGTTACCCATTGGGGTTTGCAACTAATGAAAAACTGTTTTTT
12,-,TRBV28,-,TRBJ1-2,CASSFGSPGYTF,TGTGCCAGCAGTTTCGGCAGCCCTGGCTACACCTTC
13,many,TRBV7-2,-,TRBJ1-1,CASSSQRDTEAFF,TGTGCCAGCAGCAGCCAGAGGGACACTGAAGCTTTCTTT
13,-,TRBV27,-,TRBJ2-1,CASRMREINEQFF,TGTGCCAGCCGAATGAGGGAGATCAATGAGCAGTTCTTC
19,-,TRBV19,TRBD2,TRBJ2-2,CASSGGEGIREDNTGELFF,TGTGCCAGTAGTGGCGGGGAGGGCATCCGAGAAGATAACACCGGGGAGCTGTTTTTT
16,-,TRBV5-1,TRBD2,TRBJ2-1,CASSQTSGSLSNEQFF,TGCGCCAGCAGCCAGACTAGCGGATCCTTGTCCAATGAGCAGTTCTTC